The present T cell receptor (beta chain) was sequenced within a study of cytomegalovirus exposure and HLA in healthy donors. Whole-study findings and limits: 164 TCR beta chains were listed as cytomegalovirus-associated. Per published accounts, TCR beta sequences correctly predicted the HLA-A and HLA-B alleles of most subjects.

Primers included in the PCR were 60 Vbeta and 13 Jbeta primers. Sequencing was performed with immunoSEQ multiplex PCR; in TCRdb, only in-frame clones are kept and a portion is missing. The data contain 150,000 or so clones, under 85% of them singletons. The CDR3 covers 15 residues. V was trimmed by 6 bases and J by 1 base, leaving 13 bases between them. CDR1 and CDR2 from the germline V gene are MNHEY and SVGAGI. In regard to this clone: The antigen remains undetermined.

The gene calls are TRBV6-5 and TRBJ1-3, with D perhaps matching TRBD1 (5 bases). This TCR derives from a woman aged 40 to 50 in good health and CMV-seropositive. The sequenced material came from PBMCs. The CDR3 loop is CASSRHKGSGNTIYF. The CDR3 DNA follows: TGTGCCAGCAGCCGCCATAAGGGGTCTGGAAACACCATATATTTT.